These 27 T cell receptor beta chains were sequenced from one sample in a study of long-term antiretroviral therapy in people with HIV. The assay, immunoSEQ v3.0, was run at survey level. TCRdb keeps only in-frame clones here, not all; method: immunoSEQ multiplex PCR. This sample has about 20,000 clones; 86% occur once, and the top ten carry 3.5% to 5%. Sample: unsorted PBMCs, taken 1.3 years after starting antiretroviral therapy. Every receptor here comes from a man aged 60 to 69 with HIV.

The chain is built from TRBV11-2 and TRBJ2-5; no definite D call. Trimming stripped 5 bases from V and 2 bases from J, with 9 bases between. The CDR3 totals 13 residues. Per the germline V gene, CDR1 is SGHAT and CDR2 is FQNNGV. CDR3 nucleotides: TGTGCCAGCAGCCTCGTACGTCAAGAGACCCAGTACTTC. Amino acids: CASSLVRQETQYF.

This clone has a single count. The V call is TRBV18, the J call TRBJ2-5, with D uncertain. V lost 6 bases and J 1 base, leaving 15 bases between the germline ends. CDR3 length: 15 residues. Per the germline V gene, CDR1 is KGHSH and CDR2 is LQKENI. CDR3 nucleotide sequence: TGTGCCAGCTCGAACCAATTCCCAGCCCAAGAGACCCAGTACTTC. This sequence encodes CASSNQFPAQETQYF.

The chain links TRBV9 to TRBJ2-7, with 8 bases fitting TRBD2. Germline loops: CDR1 SGDLS, CDR2 YYNGEE. This CDR3 has 13 residues. J lost 9 bases, V lost 3 bases, and 8 bases had no gene match. The CDR3 nucleotides are TGTGCCAGCAGCGGGGGGACTAGTTTTGGGCAGTACTTC. This sequence encodes CASSGGTSFGQYF.

The chain has TRBV7-9 and TRBJ2-1, with D unclear. V was shortened by 7 bases and J by 4 bases, with 8 bases between the two germline ends. The germline CDR1 and CDR2 sequences are SEHNR and FQNEAQ (reference sequence). CDR3 length: 12 amino acids. CDR3 nucleotides: TGTGCCAGCACCCGATCGTACAATGAGCAGTTCTTC. It encodes CASTRSYNEQFF.

The DNA of the CDR3 is TGCGCCAGCAGCCCGACTAGCGGTTACGAGCAGTACTTC. It translates to CASSPTSGYEQYF. This sequence joins TRBV10-2 and TRBJ2-7, with TRBD2 matching over 9 bases. Unmatched junction bases numbered 4, after V lost 6 bases and J lost 4 bases. The V gene's germline CDR1 is WSHSY and CDR2 SAAADI. This CDR3 is built from 13 residues.

V usage is TRBV4-1 and J usage is TRBJ1-3, with 7 positions matching TRBD1. Germline V lookup: CDR1 MGHRA, CDR2 YSYEKL. After removal of 1 base from V and 3 bases from J, the junction contained 3 bases not matched to a gene. The CDR3 spans 15 residues. Here the CDR3 DNA reads TGCGCCAGCAGCCAAGCTGACAGGGTTGGAAACACCATATATTTT. Its protein product is CASSQADRVGNTIYF.

This chain links TRBV6-5 with TRBJ1-3; D call uncertain. The CDR3 has 15 residues. V was cut by 5 bases and J by 4 bases, with 15 bases left in between. Germline CDR1 is MNHEY and CDR2 is SVGAGI. CDR3 in DNA: TGTGCCAGCAGTCCCTCTCGGGGAAGAGGAAACACCATATATTTT. Protein: CASSPSRGRGNTIYF.

The genes are TRBV7-8 and TRBJ2-5, with D possibly matching TRBD1 (5 bases). Germline V CDR1 and CDR2: SGHVS, FQNEAQ. The CDR3 is 14 residues long. The V and J ends lost 2 bases and 2 bases respectively, with 9 bases between them. The CDR3: CASSLRGTQETQYF. CDR3 nucleotides: TGTGCCAGCAGCTTAAGGGGTACTCAAGAGACCCAGTACTTC.

The CDR3 is CASSREILRSGANVLTF. In DNA form, the CDR3 reads TGTGCCAGTAGTAGGGAAATCCTTCGATCTGGGGCCAACGTCCTGACTTTC. The chain carries TRBV19 and TRBJ2-6, with no clear D. V was clipped by 4 bases and J by 1 base, with 14 bases between them. CDR1 is LNHDA and CDR2 is SQIVND in the germline V gene (reference sequence). The CDR3 length is 17 residues.

V gene TRBV5-1 combines with J gene TRBJ2-3; 8 positions agree with TRBD2. V shed 1 base and J 0 bases; nucleotides not matched to a gene: 4. CDR1 and CDR2 (germline): SGHRS, YFSETQ. The CDR3 covers 16 residues. CDR3 sequence: CASSLYSSGSTDTQYF. CDR3 in DNA: TGCGCCAGCAGCTTGTACTCTAGCGGGAGCACAGATACGCAGTATTTT.

The J gene is TRBJ1-2, the V gene TRBV11-2, with D unclear. Per the germline V gene, CDR1 is SGHAT and CDR2 is FQNNGV. V lost 4 bases and J 0 bases, leaving 12 bases between the germline ends. This CDR3 has 15 residues. CDR3 sequence reads: CASSYGTSTNYGYTF. In nucleotides, the CDR3 is TGTGCCAGCAGCTACGGCACGTCTACTAACTATGGCTACACCTTC.

V usage is TRBV18 and J usage is TRBJ2-1; D not resolved. Germline V gives CDR1 KGHSH, CDR2 LQKENI. Trimming left V 3 bases short and J 2 bases short, with 5 bases between. The CDR3 is 13 amino acids. The CDR3 sequence: CASSPNPYNEQFF. The CDR3 DNA is TGTGCCAGCTCACCCAACCCCTACAATGAGCAGTTCTTC.

V usage is TRBV5-1 and J usage is TRBJ2-3; TRBD1 matches 7 bases. V was clipped by 1 base and J by 11 bases; unmatched bases: 25. CDR3 size: 19 residues. The germline gives CDR1 SGHRS, CDR2 YFSETQ. The CDR3 region has the DNA TGCGCCAGCAGCTTGCCCCCGGGCCAGGAGTGGCGGGCCTCAGGGGGGCAGTATTTT. Protein product: CASSLPPGQEWRASGGQYF.

The rearrangement joins TRBV6-5 to TRBJ1-5, with D maybe TRBD1 (5 bases). The CDR3 has 13 amino acids. The ends were cut back, 2 bases at V and 9 bases at J, with 11 bases in the middle. The V gene's germline CDR1 is MNHEY and CDR2 SVGAGI. The CDR3 DNA sequence: TGTGCCAGCAGTTACGGGGGGAAAGGGCCCCAGCATTTT. Protein sequence: CASSYGGKGPQHF.

The table lists this clone with a count of one. The CDR3 is CASSLALGMGDEQFF. CDR3 in DNA: TGCGCCAGCAGCTTGGCCTTAGGAATGGGGGATGAGCAGTTCTTC. The rearrangement uses TRBV5-1 and TRBJ2-1; tentatively, D is TRBD1 or TRBD2 (5 bases each). CDR1 and CDR2 (germline): SGHRS, YFSETQ. The CDR3 has 15 residues. The V and J ends lost 0 bases and 8 bases respectively, with 15 bases between them.

V gene TRBV2 combines with J gene TRBJ2-7, with D possibly matching TRBD2 (5 bases). Germline CDR1 reads SNHLY; CDR2 reads FYNNEI. CDR3 size: 12 residues. Trimming removed 8 bases at V and 4 bases at J, with 12 bases between. CDR3 residues: CASESGGYEQYF. The CDR3 coding sequence is TGTGCCAGCGAGTCGGGCGGGTACGAGCAGTACTTC.

The chain is built from TRBV7-9 and TRBJ1-1, with D possibly matching TRBD1 (5 bases). CDR1 and CDR2 from the germline V gene are SEHNR and FQNEAQ (reference sequence). Trimming took 3 bases from V and 7 from J, leaving 18 bases between them. The CDR3 length is 15 residues. The CDR3 bases are TGTGCCAGCAGCTTGCCGGGGCAGGGATTTGTTGAAGCTTTCTTT. Amino acid sequence: CASSLPGQGFVEAFF.

This clone showed up just a few times. This rearrangement joins TRBV5-4 to TRBJ2-7; 7 bases line up with TRBD1. Germline V gene lookup returns CDR1 SGHNT and CDR2 YYREEE (reference sequence). With 2 bases clipped from V and 3 bases from J, the junction kept 2 bases outside the gene matches. This CDR3 has 13 amino acids. The DNA for the CDR3 is TGTGCCAGCAGCTTCTCAGGGGGCTACGAGCAGTACTTC. Translation gives CASSFSGGYEQYF.

The gene calls are TRBV5-4 and TRBJ2-2; D may correspond to TRBD1 or TRBD2 (5 bases each). Per germline, CDR1 SGHNT and CDR2 YYREEE (reference sequence). The V end was cut by 4 bases, the J end by 0 bases, with 13 bases between. This CDR3 spans 16 amino acids. The CDR3 nucleotides read TGTGCCAGCAGCCCGCCCGGGACGGCGAACACCGGGGAGCTGTTTTTT. Translation: CASSPPGTANTGELFF.

This chain uses TRBV6-1 with TRBJ2-7; 7 bases align to TRBD2. V was pared by 11 bases and J by 6 bases, with 13 bases of the junction left unmatched. This CDR3 is 13 amino acids long. The germline CDR1 and CDR2 sequences are MNHNS and SASEGT. The CDR3, as DNA: TGTGCCGCCCAAAGGCGGGAGCAAGCCGAGCAGTACTTC. Translation: CAAQRREQAEQYF.

This clone was counted a single time. The J gene is TRBJ2-3, the V gene TRBV2; D gene uncertain. CDR1 is SNHLY, CDR2 FYNNEI, per germline. The V end was cut by 1 base, the J end by 0 bases, with 5 bases between. The CDR3 runs to 14 residues. The CDR3 reads CASSEGQSTDTQYF. CDR3 nucleotides: TGTGCCAGCAGTGAAGGGCAGAGCACAGATACGCAGTATTTT.

The V gene is TRBV5-1, the J gene TRBJ2-7; D ambiguous. Germline lookup yields CDR1 SGHRS and CDR2 YFSETQ. Trimming shortened V by 4 bases and J by 5 bases, and 16 bases separated the two germline ends. This CDR3 region has 14 residues. The CDR3 loop reads CASSQTPGVHEQYF. CDR3 nucleotide sequence: TGCGCCAGCAGCCAGACCCCAGGAGTCCACGAGCAGTACTTC.

As DNA, the CDR3 is TGTGCCAGCAATAGGGGTAGCACTGAAGCTTTCTTT. Translated: CASNRGSTEAFF. The rearrangement joins TRBV2 to TRBJ1-1; D might be TRBD1 (5 bases). V lost 7 bases and J lost 4, with 10 bases in between. Per germline, CDR1 SNHLY and CDR2 FYNNEI. The CDR3 totals 12 residues. The whole variable domain, filled in from reference TRBV2 and TRBJ1-1, reads EPEVTQTPSHQVTQMGQEVILRCVPISNHLYFYWYRQILGQKVEFLVSFYNNEISEKSEIFDDQFSVERPDGSNFTLKIRSTKLEDSAMYFCASNRGSTEAFFGQGTRLTVV.

The chain recombines TRBV29-1 with TRBJ1-1; D remains ambiguous. CDR3 length: 11 residues. In germline, CDR1 is SQVTM, CDR2 ANQGSEA. The V end lost 1 base, the J end lost 6 bases, and 6 bases lay between the germline ends. The CDR3, as DNA: TGCAGCGTTGAAGCTTGGGCTGAAGCTTTCTTT. This encodes CSVEAWAEAFF.

The gene calls are TRBV6-1 and TRBJ1-2; TRBD1 is a possible D gene (5 bases). With 0 bases removed from V and 13 bases from J, the gap between germline ends came to 21 bases. The germline V gene encodes CDR1 MNHNS and CDR2 SASEGT. The CDR3 is 15 residues long. The CDR3 coding sequence is TGTGCCAGCAGTGAAGCGTGGGGCAGGCCTCTCGGGGGCACCTTC. This sequence encodes CASSEAWGRPLGGTF.

The chain uses TRBV5-4 and TRBJ2-7; 13 bases fit TRBD2. The germline V gene has CDR1 SGHNT and CDR2 YYREEE (reference sequence). The CDR3 is 15 residues long. Trimming at V came to 4 bases and at J to 5 bases, leaving 6 bases not matched to a gene. The CDR3 here is CASSKGTSGENEQYF. The CDR3 DNA reads TGTGCCAGCAGCAAGGGGACTAGCGGGGAGAACGAGCAGTACTTC.

The J gene is TRBJ1-5, the V gene TRBV30; 12 nucleotides align to TRBD1. The CDR3 length is 21 residues. V was pared by 7 bases and J by 7 bases, with 29 bases of the junction left unmatched. Germline CDR1 is GTSNPN and CDR2 is SVGIG (reference sequence). The chain's CDR3 is CALESPGTDRDRGPLRQPQHF. The CDR3 bases are TGTGCCTTGGAGAGTCCCGGGACCGACCGGGACAGGGGGCCCTTAAGACAGCCCCAGCATTTT.